Listed here are 9 T cell receptor beta chains from one sample, sequenced in a study of technical replicates of blood from a handful of donors. Here immunoSEQ multiplex PCR was the method, and the copy in TCRdb shows in-frame clones only, minus some. The repertoire consists of some 73,000 clones, with 90% to 95% occurring once and the leading ten covering 4.7%. What was sequenced was PBMCs. Every receptor here comes from a human donor in good health. Some clones in this sample may be carry-over from other donors' samples.

The rearrangement links TRBV4-3 to TRBJ1-2; 7 bases are shared with TRBD1. J lost 8 bases, V lost 1 base, and 13 bases had no gene match. The germline V gene encodes CDR1 LGHNA and CDR2 YSLEER. CDR3 length: 16 residues. The CDR3 DNA reads as TGCGCCAGCAGCCAAGGTTTCCAACGACAGGGCTGGGGCTACACCTTC. This gives the protein CASSQGFQRQGWGYTF.

The chain recombines TRBV7-2 with TRBJ2-1; the match to TRBD2 covers 11 bases. Trimming cost V 1 base and J 7 bases; bases outside gene matches: 3. From germline, CDR1 is SGHTA and CDR2 FQGNSA. This CDR3 has 15 residues. The CDR3 coding sequence is TGTGCCAGCAGCTTAGAGGGACTAGCGGTAAATGAGCAGTTCTTC. This sequence encodes CASSLEGLAVNEQFF.

The chain combines TRBV5-6 with TRBJ1-3; no clear D gene. Germline CDR1 is SGHDT and CDR2 is YYEEEE. V lost 3 bases and J lost 4, with 5 bases in between. The CDR3 contains 12 residues. The CDR3 is CASSSQGNTIYF. CDR3 bases: TGTGCCAGCAGCTCACAGGGAAACACCATATATTTT.

This clone was seen only a few times. V gene TRBV10-3 combines with J gene TRBJ1-2, with D maybe TRBD1 (5 bases). V was pared by 4 bases and J by 3 bases, with 21 bases between. The germline V gene has CDR1 ENHRY and CDR2 SYGVKD. The CDR3 length is 17 residues. The CDR3 bases are TGTGCCATCAGTGGGGGCAGGTATTCGACCCTCGACTATGGCTACACCTTC. This encodes CAISGGRYSTLDYGYTF.

J is TRBJ1-4 and V is TRBV19, with 10 bases matching TRBD1. The CDR3 extends over 15 amino acids. The germline V gene encodes CDR1 LNHDA and CDR2 SQIVND (reference sequence). J lost 8 bases, V lost 6 bases, and 9 bases had no gene match. Written as DNA, the CDR3 is TGTGCCAGTAGAACGACAGGGGGCGAATCAGAAAAACTGTTTTTT. Translating it yields CASRTTGGESEKLFF.

The chain recombines TRBV6-1 with TRBJ2-1, with TRBD2 matching 9 bases. V dropped 4 bases and J dropped 8; count of bases not matched to a gene: 12. The germline V gene encodes CDR1 MNHNS and CDR2 SASEGT. The CDR3 is made up of 16 amino acids. CDR3 nucleotide sequence: TGTGCCAGCAGTGGTAACGTGGCGGGGGGGTTCGATGAGCAGTTCTTC. Protein product: CASSGNVAGGFDEQFF.

J is TRBJ2-3 and V is TRBV4-3; TRBD2 might be the D (6 bases). The CDR3 has 15 amino acids. The ends were cut back, 1 base at V and 0 bases at J, with 8 bases in the middle. Per the germline V gene, CDR1 is LGHNA and CDR2 is YSLEER. CDR3 in DNA: TGCGCCAGCAGCCAAGCGGGGGTGAGCACAGATACGCAGTATTTT. This translates into CASSQAGVSTDTQYF.

In this sample, this clone turned up a few times. The rearrangement links TRBV10-3 to TRBJ1-1, with 9 bases fitting TRBD1. V gave up 7 bases and J gave up 5 bases; unmatched junction bases: 8. This CDR3 region has 14 residues. CDR1 is ENHRY and CDR2 is SYGVKD in the germline V gene. The CDR3 spells CAITQGQGGTEAFF. In nucleotides, the CDR3 is TGTGCCATCACCCAGGGACAGGGCGGGACTGAAGCTTTCTTT.

This clone has a handful of counts. The J gene is TRBJ1-5, the V gene TRBV27, with D possibly being TRBD1 (5 bases). The CDR3 runs 15 residues. Per germline, CDR1 MNHEY and CDR2 SMNVEV (reference sequence). Trimming removed 3 bases at V and 3 bases at J, with 12 bases between. CDR3 nucleotides: TGTGCCAGCAGTTTGGGGTGGGGGGTCAATCAGCCCCAGCATTTT. Amino acid sequence: CASSLGWGVNQPQHF.